Here is one TCR beta chain with its context. The source of the sample is a study of blood T cell repertoires in COVID-19. Original methodology: Estimates of nucleated cell counts were drawn from the amplification of reference gene primers. Clones were read by immunoSEQ multiplex PCR, and TCRdb kept only the in-frame ones, dropping some. That table furnishes V, J and clone size, whereas the DNA furnished D and trimming. In the table there are 170,000 or so clones, approximately 90% of which are singletons. Germline CDR1 and CDR2: SNHLY and FYNNEI. V was clipped by 7 bases and J by 5 bases, with 11 bases between them. This CDR3 comprises 12 residues.

The V and J genes are TRBV2 and TRBJ1-2; tentative D call: TRBD1 (6 bases). The sequence derives from a woman under 30 who had recovered from COVID-19. Sequences were obtained from peripheral blood. The CDR3 region is CASTGRGYGYTF. As DNA, the CDR3 is TGTGCCAGCACGGGCAGGGGTTATGGCTACACCTTC.